This T cell receptor (beta chain) is drawn from a study of vaccination and CD4 T cells after COVID-19. Turning to the study itself: Overlapping SARS-CoV-2, HCoV-NL63, HCoV-OC43 and HCoV-229E spike peptides stimulated the cells.

Noted time point: late sampling 161 to 241 days after vaccination in a few convalescent patients. Treatment in this sample: roughly ten-day PBMC culture with coronavirus spike peptide pools or control peptides (ViraFEST assay). Each of days 3 and 7 saw half the medium replaced by fresh IL-2 medium. As concerns this clonotype: Its specificity is not known.

The CDR3 runs 15 residues. V shed 2 bases, J shed 6 bases, and the junction held 8 bases outside the gene matches. Germline CDR1 reads ENHRY; CDR2 reads SYGVKD. Sequencing of cultured CD4+ T cell DNA used the Oncomine TCR Beta short-read assay. TCRdb itself ran the PCR reads through MiXCR, one entry per CDR3 protein. The top ten hold over 20% of the sample, which has roughly 20,000 distinct CDR3 sequences, around 50% seen once. The V call is TRBV10-3, the J call TRBJ1-2, with TRBD1 matching over 8 bases. This receptor was taken from a human donor who had recovered from COVID-19. This specimen consisted of CD4+ T cells from blood, cultured in vitro, obtained about 7 months after SARS-CoV-2 vaccination. CDR3 in amino acids: CAISEPGQGVDGYTF. Here the CDR3 DNA reads TGTGCCATCAGTGAGCCTGGACAGGGCGTGGATGGCTACACCTTC.